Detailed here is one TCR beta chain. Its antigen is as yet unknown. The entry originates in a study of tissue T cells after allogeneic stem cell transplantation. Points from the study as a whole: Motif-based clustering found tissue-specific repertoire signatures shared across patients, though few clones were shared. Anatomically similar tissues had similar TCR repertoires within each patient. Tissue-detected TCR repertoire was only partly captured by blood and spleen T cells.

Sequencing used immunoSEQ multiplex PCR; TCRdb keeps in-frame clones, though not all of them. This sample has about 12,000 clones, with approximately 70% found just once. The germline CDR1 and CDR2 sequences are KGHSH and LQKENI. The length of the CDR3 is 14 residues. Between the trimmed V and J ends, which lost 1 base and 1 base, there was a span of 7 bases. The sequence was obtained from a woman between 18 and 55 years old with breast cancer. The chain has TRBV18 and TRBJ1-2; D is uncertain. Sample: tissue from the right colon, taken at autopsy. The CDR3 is CASSPRVGNYGYTF. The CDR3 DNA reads TGTGCCAGCTCACCACGGGTGGGTAACTATGGCTACACCTTC.